This entry lists 19 T cell receptor beta chains sequenced from one sample in a study of cytomegalovirus exposure and HLA in healthy donors. The PCR employed 60 Vbeta primers together with 13 Jbeta primers. The protocol was immunoSEQ multiplex PCR, while the TCRdb copy is restricted to in-frame clones and leaves out a portion. The repertoire holds just over 150,000 clones, with 75% to 90% as singletons. Sequencing was carried out using PBMCs. The source of these receptors is a woman aged 18-35 years in good health and CMV-seronegative.

The V and J genes are TRBV7-8 and TRBJ2-5, with D perhaps matching TRBD1 (5 bases). V gave up 5 bases and J gave up 1 base, with 11 bases separating them. This CDR3 has 14 residues. Germline CDR1 SGHVS, CDR2 FQNEAQ. The CDR3 bases are TGTGCCAGCAGCCAAGGGGCACCCCAAGAGACCCAGTACTTC. Protein product: CASSQGAPQETQYF.

This clone has just a few counts. At the DNA level, this CDR3 is encoded by other sequences in the same sample as well. The chain links TRBV5-4 to TRBJ1-4; D is ambiguous. The CDR3 sequence is 13 residues long. The V end lost 0 bases, the J end lost 8 bases, and 8 bases lay between the germline ends. Germline V lookup: CDR1 SGHNT, CDR2 YYREEE (reference sequence). The CDR3 sequence is CASSLAGGEKLFF. CDR3 coding DNA: TGTGCCAGCAGCTTGGCTGGAGGAGAAAAACTGTTTTTT.

V is TRBV28 and J is TRBJ1-5, with D possibly matching TRBD1 (5 bases). Germline CDR1 MDHEN, CDR2 SYDVKM. V was clipped by 3 bases and J by 3 bases, with 9 bases between them. The CDR3 extends over 14 amino acids. The CDR3 DNA is TGTGCCAGCAGTTTTGACAGCCTCAATCAGCCCCAGCATTTT. Translated: CASSFDSLNQPQHF.

This chain links TRBV19 with TRBJ2-1; no reliable D call. This CDR3 comprises 13 residues. V gave up 2 bases and J gave up 4 bases, with 6 bases separating them. Germline assignment: CDR1 LNHDA and CDR2 SQIVND (reference sequence). CDR3 region: CASSISGYNEQFF. CDR3 sequence (DNA): TGTGCCAGTAGTATATCGGGTTACAATGAGCAGTTCTTC.

The chain uses TRBV6-5 and TRBJ2-3; D uncertain. Germline V gene sequence: CDR1 MNHEY, CDR2 SVGAGI. The CDR3 extends over 11 amino acids. The V end lost 4 bases, the J end lost 4 bases, and 3 bases lay between the germline ends. CDR3 coding DNA: TGTGCCAGCAGTTTCTCAGATACGCAGTATTTT. Encoded protein: CASSFSDTQYF.

This chain connects TRBV13 to TRBJ2-1, with TRBD2 matching 7 bases. CDR3 length: 16 residues. Trimming at V came to 5 bases and at J to 2 bases, leaving 9 bases not matched to a gene. Germline V gene sequence: CDR1 PRHDT, CDR2 FYEKMQ (reference sequence). This CDR3 is CASSGSGESTYNEQFF. CDR3 sequence (DNA): TGTGCCAGCAGCGGAAGCGGGGAGAGTACCTACAATGAGCAGTTCTTC.

The chain carries TRBV11-2 and TRBJ2-7; 9 bases agree with TRBD2. Germline V lookup: CDR1 SGHAT, CDR2 FQNNGV. The CDR3 extends over 17 amino acids. Trimming cost V 5 bases and J 2 bases; bases outside gene matches: 13. The CDR3 DNA follows: TGTGCCAGCAGCCCAAGCCTGGGACTAGCCATCCCCTACGAGCAGTACTTC. Amino acid sequence: CASSPSLGLAIPYEQYF.

The chain combines TRBV6-5 with TRBJ1-3, with D perhaps matching TRBD1 (5 bases). Germline V lookup: CDR1 MNHEY, CDR2 SVGAGI. V was trimmed by 0 bases and J by 0 bases, leaving 9 bases between them. The CDR3 extends over 16 amino acids. As DNA, the CDR3 is TGTGCCAGCAGTTACTCGAATAGGGGCTCTGGAAACACCATATATTTT. Its translation is CASSYSNRGSGNTIYF.

The chain combines TRBV6-1 with TRBJ2-5, with D unresolved. Matching the DNA end better, TRBJ2-7 makes the J call doubtful. CDR3 length: 15 residues. Germline V gene data show CDR1 as MNHNS and CDR2 as SASEGT. CDR3 DNA sequence: TGTGCCAGCAGTGAAGCGCAGGCAGGCCCCTACGAGCAGTACTTC. Its translation is CASSEAQAGPYEQYF.

This sequence joins TRBV30 and TRBJ2-7; TRBD2 might be the D (6 bases). Trimming shortened V by 5 bases and J by 4 bases, and 15 bases separated the two germline ends. The germline V gene has CDR1 GTSNPN and CDR2 SVGIG (reference sequence). This CDR3 is 13 amino acids long. In nucleotides, the CDR3 is TGTGCCTGGGGAGGGTACACCCTTTACGAGCAGTACTTC. This sequence encodes CAWGGYTLYEQYF.

CDR3 coding DNA: TGTGCCAGCAGTGAACTTGCCGGGAGGGTCTACGAGCAGTACTTC. Residues: CASSELAGRVYEQYF. The V call is TRBV6-1, the J call TRBJ2-7; 8 bases are shared with TRBD2. The CDR3 covers 15 residues. J lost 3 bases, V lost 2 bases, and 6 bases had no gene match. Germline-derived CDR1 and CDR2 are MNHNS and SASEGT.

A few counts support this clone. The chain has TRBV5-4 and TRBJ2-1; 7 bases match TRBD2. Germline V gene sequence: CDR1 SGHNT, CDR2 YYREEE (reference sequence). V trimming: 5 bases; J trimming: 5 bases; junction bases outside the gene matches: 10. The length of the CDR3 is 15 residues. The CDR3 nucleotides read TGTGCCAGCAGGCTTATCCGGGGGGAACACAATGAGCAGTTCTTC. This sequence encodes CASRLIRGEHNEQFF.

The chain joins TRBV15 to TRBJ1-2, with a possible D match to TRBD1 (5 bases). CDR1 is LNHNV and CDR2 is YYDKDF in the germline V gene (reference sequence). The germline V and J ends were trimmed by 3 bases and 6 bases, with 11 bases remaining between them. The CDR3 runs 13 residues. DNA of the CDR3: TGTGCCACCAGCAGGGCGCAGGGTGATGGCTACACCTTC. Translation gives CATSRAQGDGYTF.

V and J are TRBV25-1 and TRBJ2-1; a weak D match, TRBD1 (6 bases). Germline V gene sequence: CDR1 MGHDK, CDR2 SYGVNS. This CDR3 has 13 amino acids. V lost 6 bases, J lost 7 bases, and 13 bases lay in between. The CDR3 bases are TGTGCCAGCAGCGGGGACATTTGGAATGAGCAGTTCTTC. This gives the protein CASSGDIWNEQFF.

The gene calls are TRBV9 and TRBJ2-7, with 10 bases that match TRBD2. The CDR3 has 14 amino acids. Germline V gene sequence: CDR1 SGDLS, CDR2 YYNGEE. V shed 1 base and J 4 bases; nucleotides not matched to a gene: 2. This chain's CDR3 is CASSVSLAGYEQYF. The CDR3 bases are TGTGCCAGCAGCGTATCACTAGCGGGATACGAGCAGTACTTC.

V usage is TRBV7-9 and J usage is TRBJ1-5, with 7 bases lining up with TRBD1. The CDR3 contains 18 residues. The V gene's germline CDR1 is SEHNR and CDR2 FQNEAQ (reference sequence). V was clipped by 0 bases and J by 8 bases; unmatched bases: 16. The CDR3 nucleotides read TGTGCCAGCAGCTTAGCGATAACCGACATAGGGGGCGGTGAGCCCCAGCATTTT. It encodes CASSLAITDIGGGEPQHF.

There are a few counts of this clone. This sequence joins TRBV2 and TRBJ1-2, with a tentative D call TRBD1 (6 bases). Per the germline V gene, CDR1 is SNHLY and CDR2 is FYNNEI. CDR3 length equals 13 residues. V was clipped by 6 bases and J by 4 bases, with 12 bases between them. The CDR3 bases are TGTGCCAGCAGGAACTCACAGGGCTATGGCTACACCTTC. Protein: CASRNSQGYGYTF.

The chain employs TRBV2 and TRBJ2-5; 7 bases are shared with TRBD2. The CDR3 covers 15 residues. Trimming removed 6 bases from V and 5 bases from J; junction bases left unmatched: 12. Germline V lookup: CDR1 SNHLY, CDR2 FYNNEI. CDR3 region: CASSQLELLAETQYF. The CDR3 nucleotides read TGTGCCAGCAGCCAACTCGAGTTACTAGCGGAGACCCAGTACTTC. The whole variable domain, filled in from reference TRBV2 and TRBJ2-5, reads EPEVTQTPSHQVTQMGQEVILRCVPISNHLYFYWYRQILGQKVEFLVSFYNNEISEKSEIFDDQFSVERPDGSNFTLKIRSTKLEDSAMYFCASSQLELLAETQYFGPGTRLLVL.

V is TRBV6-1 and J is TRBJ2-1; D may be TRBD2 (6 bases). Germline CDR1 and CDR2: MNHNS and SASEGT. The length of the CDR3 is 15 residues. V was pared by 6 bases and J by 0 bases, with 12 bases between. The CDR3 is CASRQGLISYNEQFF. In nucleotides, the CDR3 is TGTGCCAGCAGGCAAGGACTAATCTCCTACAATGAGCAGTTCTTC.